Described below is a single T cell receptor (beta chain) sequence and its context. Its antigen is still unknown. These data belong to a study of lymphopenia after photon versus proton radiotherapy. Findings of the study overall: Survival link was tested only in deceased patients; proton benefit remains a possibility.

Germline V gene lookup returns CDR1 LNHDA and CDR2 SQIVND (reference sequence). Trimming took 6 bases from V and 1 from J, leaving 9 bases between them. The CDR3 spans 13 residues. Assay: immunoSEQ multiplex PCR; the TCRdb copy retains only in-frame clones and omits some. The table includes 50,000 to 75,000 clones, approximately 84% detected once. The material sequenced was peripheral blood, taken from a patient treated with photon-based radiotherapy. The chain combines TRBV19 with TRBJ1-1; D gene uncertain. The source of this sequence is a man aged 35-49 years with gastric cancer. The CDR3 reads CASRRTTNTEAFF. In nucleotides, the CDR3 is TGTGCCAGTAGGCGAACTACGAACACTGAAGCTTTCTTT.